This entry lists 25 T cell receptor beta chains sequenced from one sample in a study of PD-L1 blockade in urothelial cancer. Time point of the sample: peripheral blood 6 weeks after treatment start. Clones were sequenced by immunoSEQ multiplex PCR, and TCRdb holds only the in-frame ones, with some missing. This sample has about 76,000 clones, with roughly 90% found just once. The sequences come from PBMCs, collected around atezolizumab (anti-PD-L1) treatment. The receptor source for this set is a woman aged 80 or over with urothelial cancer.

The CDR3 DNA is TGTGCCAGCACCGTGGACACGAGCTCCTACGAGCAGTACTTC. Its translation: CASTVDTSSYEQYF. The J gene is TRBJ2-7, the V gene TRBV6-5, with D possibly being TRBD1 (5 bases). V lost 7 bases and J 0 bases, leaving 13 bases between the germline ends. The CDR3 extends over 14 amino acids. Germline V CDR1 and CDR2: MNHEY, SVGAGI.

A single count supports this clone. This chain joins TRBV15 and TRBJ2-3, with 11 bases aligning to TRBD2. Germline assignment: CDR1 LNHNV and CDR2 YYDKDF (reference sequence). The CDR3 runs 13 residues. V shed 9 bases and J 3 bases; nucleotides not matched to a gene: 2. CDR3 loop: CATRTSGTDTQYF. The CDR3 DNA reads as TGTGCCACTCGGACTAGCGGGACAGATACGCAGTATTTT.

The rearrangement joins TRBV18 to TRBJ2-7; 7 nucleotides line up with TRBD1. V trimming: 6 bases; J trimming: 3 bases; junction bases outside the gene matches: 8. The CDR3 extends over 14 amino acids. In germline, CDR1 is KGHSH, CDR2 LQKENI. The CDR3 DNA reads as TGTGCCAGCTCGCTCACAGGGGTGGACTACGAGCAGTACTTC. It codes for CASSLTGVDYEQYF.

The rearrangement uses TRBV28 and TRBJ1-2, with TRBD1 identical over 9 bases. This CDR3 has 20 amino acids. Trimming took 7 bases from V and 2 from J; bases not matched to a gene: 23. In germline, CDR1 is MDHEN, CDR2 SYDVKM. CDR3 coding DNA: TGTGCCAGCACTCGTCGAGGGTTCGGGACAGGGAGTCTATCGAACTATGGCTACACCTTC. It translates to CASTRRGFGTGSLSNYGYTF.

The V gene is TRBV7-3, the J gene TRBJ2-7, with D hard to call. The length of the CDR3 is 14 residues. V lost 0 bases and J lost 4, with 10 bases in between. Germline V CDR1 and CDR2: SGHTA, FQGTGA. Written as DNA, the CDR3 is TGTGCCAGCAGCTTAACAGCGACCTCGTACGAGCAGTACTTC. Translation: CASSLTATSYEQYF.

The chain is built from TRBV4-2 and TRBJ2-7; 9 bases are a match to TRBD1. Germline CDR1 reads LGHNA; CDR2 reads YNFKEQ. The CDR3 spans 14 residues. The V gene end was trimmed by 5 bases and the J gene end by 6 bases; junction bases not matched to a gene: 8. This CDR3 is CASSTRDRVGEQYF. The CDR3 DNA follows: TGTGCCAGCAGCACCCGGGACAGGGTTGGCGAGCAGTACTTC.

As for this clone: No conserved phenylalanine or tryptophan is present at the end of the CDR3, so a read error is the likely explanation. The chain links TRBV5-1 to TRBJ1-2, with 9 bases matching TRBD1. Trimming took 4 bases from V and 6 from J; bases not matched to a gene: 7. The CDR3 covers 14 residues. Germline CDR1 SGHRS, CDR2 YFSETQ. The chain's CDR3 is CASSPGTGNDGYTS. DNA of the CDR3: TGCGCCAGCAGCCCAGGGACAGGGAACGATGGCTACACCTCC.

This clone was detected only a few times. The chain couples TRBV15 to TRBJ1-1; 8 bases fit TRBD1. Germline V gene sequence: CDR1 LNHNV, CDR2 YYDKDF (reference sequence). The junction had 11 bases not matched to a gene; V was cut back by 3 bases and J by 11 bases. The CDR3 extends over 14 amino acids. The CDR3 region is CATSSNGQGKTAFF. CDR3 coding DNA: TGTGCCACCAGCAGTAATGGACAGGGAAAAACGGCTTTCTTT.

The CDR3 nucleotides read TGTGCCAGCAGCCTCACCCTAGCGGGAAGCGGGAATGAGCAGTTCTTC. Amino acids: CASSLTLAGSGNEQFF. The chain is built from TRBV27 and TRBJ2-1; 9 bases line up with TRBD2. The germline CDR1 and CDR2 sequences are MNHEY and SMNVEV (reference sequence). V lost 6 bases and J lost 7; bases outside the gene matches: 13. The length of the CDR3 is 16 residues.

V is TRBV30 and J is TRBJ2-5; weak D call: TRBD2 (6 bases). The CDR3 runs 15 residues. The V end lost 2 bases, the J end lost 4 bases, and 17 bases lay between the germline ends. Per the germline V gene, CDR1 is GTSNPN and CDR2 is SVGIG (reference sequence). The CDR3: CAWSTPGLGGETQYF. The CDR3 DNA sequence: TGTGCCTGGAGTACCCCGGGCCTGGGGGGAGAGACCCAGTACTTC.

The CDR3 sequence is CASSLGLAGYEQYF. CDR3 bases: TGTGCCAGCAGCTTAGGGCTAGCGGGTTACGAGCAGTACTTC. This chain uses TRBV7-2 with TRBJ2-7; the match to TRBD2 covers 8 bases. Germline V CDR1 and CDR2: SGHTA, FQGNSA. This CDR3 has 14 amino acids. J lost 4 bases, V lost 1 base, and 3 bases had no gene match.

This chain joins TRBV7-8 and TRBJ1-5; D is undetermined. CDR3 size: 14 residues. Trimming removed 5 bases at V and 9 bases at J, with 17 bases between. Germline values: CDR1 SGHVS, CDR2 FQNEAQ. The CDR3 DNA reads TGTGCCAGCAGCCCCTTGACCTCGCCGGGGCCCCAGCATTTT. Amino acids: CASSPLTSPGPQHF.

This rearrangement joins TRBV30 to TRBJ2-1; 14 bases match TRBD2. CDR1 is GTSNPN and CDR2 is SVGIG in the germline V gene (reference sequence). Trimming took 3 bases from V and 8 from J; bases not matched to a gene: 9. The CDR3 covers 16 residues. CDR3 DNA sequence: TGTGCCTGGAGCCTCGGACTAGCGGGAGGCGGCGATGAGCAGTTCTTC. Its translation: CAWSLGLAGGGDEQFF.

The chain has TRBV6-6 and TRBJ2-3; TRBD2 matches at 13 bases. V shed 6 bases, J shed 2 bases, and the junction held 2 bases outside the gene matches. The CDR3 sequence is 15 residues long. Germline V gene data show CDR1 as MNHNY and CDR2 as SVGAGI (reference sequence). CDR3 sequence reads: CASRLAGGNTDTQYF. The CDR3 nucleotides read TGTGCCAGCAGACTAGCGGGAGGGAACACAGATACGCAGTATTTT.

This chain uses TRBV4-1 with TRBJ1-2; 10 nucleotides agree with TRBD1. This CDR3 spans 14 amino acids. V was pared by 3 bases and J by 8 bases, with 6 bases of the junction left unmatched. Germline CDR1 MGHRA, CDR2 YSYEKL. In DNA form, the CDR3 reads TGCGCCAGCAGCCAGCGACAGGGGGCGGGAGGCTACACCTTC. This codes for CASSQRQGAGGYTF.

The chain couples TRBV7-9 to TRBJ2-1; tentatively, D is TRBD2 (5 bases). The CDR3 has 15 residues. V was pared by 4 bases and J by 1 base, with 11 bases between. Germline loops: CDR1 SEHNR, CDR2 FQNEAQ (reference sequence). The CDR3 spells CASSSPRESYNEQFF. In nucleotides, the CDR3 is TGTGCCAGCAGCTCACCGAGGGAGTCCTACAATGAGCAGTTCTTC.

In DNA form, the CDR3 reads TGCAGTGCTATCGAGGGACTGGAGCAGTTCTTC. As protein: CSAIEGLEQFF. The chain is built from TRBV20-1 and TRBJ2-1, with D perhaps TRBD2 (6 bases). Between the trimmed V and J ends, which lost 4 bases and 10 bases, there was a span of 11 bases. This CDR3 contains 11 residues. CDR1 is DFQATT and CDR2 is SNEGSKA in the germline V gene (reference sequence).

The genes are TRBV7-9 and TRBJ1-2; a possible D gene is TRBD1 (5 bases). V was clipped by 1 base and J by 6 bases, with 12 bases between them. The CDR3 extends over 14 amino acids. The V gene's germline CDR1 is SEHNR and CDR2 FQNEAQ (reference sequence). Here the CDR3 reads CASSLGGGRDGYTF. CDR3 bases: TGTGCCAGCAGCTTAGGGGGGGGGAGAGATGGCTACACCTTC.

This clone has a handful of counts. J is TRBJ2-7 and V is TRBV7-6, with 7 bases fitting TRBD1. Germline V CDR1 and CDR2: SGHVS, FNYEAQ. The CDR3 is 15 amino acids. V trimming: 5 bases; J trimming: 7 bases; junction bases outside the gene matches: 14. CDR3 DNA: TGTGCCAGCAGCACAACCGGGACCCCGACAGGGGAGCAGTACTTC. Amino acids: CASSTTGTPTGEQYF.

This chain links TRBV7-8 with TRBJ2-1; 7 bases align to TRBD2. The CDR3 has 17 amino acids. V lost 5 bases and J lost 1; bases outside the gene matches: 11. Germline assignment: CDR1 SGHVS and CDR2 FQNEAQ. The CDR3 loop is CASSEHSSGQSYNEQFF. The CDR3 nucleotides are TGTGCCAGCAGCGAACATTCTAGCGGACAATCCTACAATGAGCAGTTCTTC.

This chain connects TRBV4-2 to TRBJ1-5, with a tentative D call TRBD1 (5 bases). The CDR3 spans 15 residues. Germline CDR1 reads LGHNA; CDR2 reads YNFKEQ. Trimming left V 0 bases short and J 2 bases short, with 8 bases between. The CDR3 spells CASSQDQGGNQPQHF. CDR3 DNA sequence: TGTGCCAGCAGCCAAGATCAAGGGGGCAATCAGCCCCAGCATTTT.

This clone appeared once. V usage is TRBV11-2 and J usage is TRBJ2-4; TRBD2 agrees at 7 bases. Germline assignment: CDR1 SGHAT and CDR2 FQNNGV. The V gene end was trimmed by 1 base and the J gene end by 7 bases; junction bases not matched to a gene: 4. CDR3 length: 14 amino acids. Here the CDR3 reads CASSLGGSLNIQYF. In DNA form, the CDR3 reads TGTGCCAGCAGCTTAGGCGGGAGTTTGAACATTCAGTACTTC.

The chain recombines TRBV5-1 with TRBJ1-1, with 7 bases lining up with TRBD1. V dropped 4 bases and J dropped 0; count of bases not matched to a gene: 6. The CDR3 loop spans 15 amino acids. Germline lookup yields CDR1 SGHRS and CDR2 YFSETQ. The CDR3 region has the DNA TGCGCCAGCAGCCTACAGGGGACACTGAACACTGAAGCTTTCTTT. It specifies CASSLQGTLNTEAFF. Supplemented by reference TRBV5-1 and TRBJ1-1, the full variable domain reads KAGVTQTPRYLIKTRGQQVTLSCSPISGHRSVSWYQQTPGQGLQFLFEYFSETQRNKGNFPGRFSGRQFSNSRSEMNVSTLELGDSALYLCASSLQGTLNTEAFFGQGTRLTVV.

This chain joins TRBV7-9 and TRBJ2-5; 13 nucleotides align to TRBD2. The CDR3 runs 15 residues. V lost 5 bases, J lost 4 bases, and 4 bases stayed unmatched. Germline V gene sequence: CDR1 SEHNR, CDR2 FQNEAQ (reference sequence). CDR3 nucleotides: TGTGCCAGCAGCCAGGGACTAGCGGGAATAGAGACCCAGTACTTC. Its translation: CASSQGLAGIETQYF.

This clone was picked up a small number of times. The chain carries TRBV2 and TRBJ1-1, with D perhaps matching TRBD1 (5 bases). The germline gives CDR1 SNHLY, CDR2 FYNNEI. Trimming removed 7 bases from V and 7 bases from J, with 13 bases in between. There are 12 residues in the CDR3. CDR3 protein: CASKTRVNEAFF. The CDR3, as DNA: TGTGCCAGCAAAACCAGGGTGAATGAAGCTTTCTTT.